A selection of T cell receptor beta chains follows, all from one sample in a study of blood T cells in healthy people across ages. One entry per CDR3 protein results from TCRdb running MiXCR on the 5' RACE reads. The sample holds some 1.5 million distinct CDR3 sequences, roughly 27% seen once. Material for sequencing was blood. Receptor source: a woman between 25 and 40 years old in good health. Both conserved end residues are trimmed from each CDR3. The order of the fields is V gene, J gene, clone size, CDR3 protein. Only part of the rows carry a size: once, few, many, or a class if the clone is expanded.

TRBV5-1,TRBJ1-2,.,ASRGTGGPADYGYT
TRBV7-2,TRBJ1-2,.,ASNEGPGQNYGYT
TRBV3-1,TRBJ2-1,.,ASGPLGSSGPSGGFREQF
TRBV12-3/TRBV12-4,TRBJ2-1,few,ASSFLSDNEQF
TRBV29-1,TRBJ2-3,.,RAAGAGGPDTQY
TRBV11-2,TRBJ2-7,.,ASSLGPSTSGSYEQY
TRBV9,TRBJ2-6,few,ASARDRGSGANVLT
TRBV18,TRBJ2-1,.,ASSPRTAYSEQF
TRBV20-1,TRBJ2-3,.,SARAGLAGVEDTQY
TRBV28,TRBJ2-3,once,ASSLVDSDTQY
TRBV20-1,TRBJ2-1,many,SASGGPYNEQF
TRBV29-1,TRBJ2-6,many,SVREGSGANVLT
TRBV12-3/TRBV12-4,TRBJ2-3,few,ASSTSGSVGTQY
TRBV7-2,TRBJ2-7,.,ASSPQAGGLLSYEQY
TRBV10-3,TRBJ1-6,.,AISESRPGPELLH
TRBV6-5,TRBJ2-3,few,ASSKDGVRTQY